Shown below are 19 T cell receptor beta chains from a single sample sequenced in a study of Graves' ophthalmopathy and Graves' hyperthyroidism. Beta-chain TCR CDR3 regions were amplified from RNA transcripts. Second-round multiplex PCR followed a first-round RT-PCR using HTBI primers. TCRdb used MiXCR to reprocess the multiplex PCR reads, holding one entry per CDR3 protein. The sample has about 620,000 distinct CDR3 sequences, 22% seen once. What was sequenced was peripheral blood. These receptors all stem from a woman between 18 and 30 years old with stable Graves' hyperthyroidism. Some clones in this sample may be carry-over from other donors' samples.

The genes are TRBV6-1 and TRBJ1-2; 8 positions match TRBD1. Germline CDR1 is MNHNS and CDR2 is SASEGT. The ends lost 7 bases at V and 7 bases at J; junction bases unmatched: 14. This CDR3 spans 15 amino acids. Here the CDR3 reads CASTRDGQGVSGYTF. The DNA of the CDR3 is TGTGCCAGCACCCGCGACGGACAGGGTGTGAGTGGCTACACCTTC.

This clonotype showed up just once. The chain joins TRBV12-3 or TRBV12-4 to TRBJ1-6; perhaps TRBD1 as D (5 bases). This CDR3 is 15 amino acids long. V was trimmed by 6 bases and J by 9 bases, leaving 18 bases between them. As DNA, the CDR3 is TGTGCCAGCAGCCAAGATGGGCCTCAGGGTTCACCCCTCCACTTT. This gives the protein CASSQDGPQGSPLHF.

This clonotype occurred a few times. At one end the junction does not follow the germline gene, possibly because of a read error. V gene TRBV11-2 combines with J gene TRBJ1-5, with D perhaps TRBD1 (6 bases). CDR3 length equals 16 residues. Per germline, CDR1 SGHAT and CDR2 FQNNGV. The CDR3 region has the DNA TGTGCTAGCAGCTTAGGGGGGGTGTATAGCAATCAGCCCCAGCATTTT. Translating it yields CASSLGGVYSNQPQHF.

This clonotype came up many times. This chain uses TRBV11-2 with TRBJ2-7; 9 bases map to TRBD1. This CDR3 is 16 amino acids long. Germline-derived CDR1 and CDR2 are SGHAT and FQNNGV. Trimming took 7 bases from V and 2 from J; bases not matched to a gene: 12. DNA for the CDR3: TGTGCCAGCACCCAAGAGGGGGGACAGGGTGCCTACGAGCAGTACTTC. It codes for CASTQEGGQGAYEQYF. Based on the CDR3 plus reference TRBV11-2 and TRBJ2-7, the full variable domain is EAGVAQSPRYKIIEKRQSVAFWCNPISGHATLYWYQQILGQGPKLLIQFQNNGVVDDSQLPKDRFSAERLKGVDSTLKIQPAKLEDSAVYLCASTQEGGQGAYEQYFGPGTRLTVT.

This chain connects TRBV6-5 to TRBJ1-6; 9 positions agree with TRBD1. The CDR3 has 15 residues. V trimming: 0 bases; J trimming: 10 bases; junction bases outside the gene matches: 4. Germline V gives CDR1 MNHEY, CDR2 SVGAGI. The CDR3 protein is CASSYSGQGESPLHF. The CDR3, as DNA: TGTGCCAGCAGTTACTCGGGACAGGGAGAATCACCCCTCCACTTT.

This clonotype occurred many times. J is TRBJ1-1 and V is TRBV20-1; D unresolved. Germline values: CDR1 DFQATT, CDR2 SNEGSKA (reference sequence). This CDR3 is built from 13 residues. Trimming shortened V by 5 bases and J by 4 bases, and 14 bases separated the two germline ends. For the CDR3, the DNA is TGCAGTGCTCCAAAGGAGCTGGGCACTGAAGCTTTCTTT. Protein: CSAPKELGTEAFF.

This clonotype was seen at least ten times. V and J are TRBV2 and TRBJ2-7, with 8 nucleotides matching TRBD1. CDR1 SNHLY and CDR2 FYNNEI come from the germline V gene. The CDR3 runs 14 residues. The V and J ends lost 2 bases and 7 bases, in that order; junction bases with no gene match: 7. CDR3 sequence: CASSEPGGFREQYF. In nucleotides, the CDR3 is TGTGCCAGCAGTGAACCAGGGGGCTTTCGTGAGCAGTACTTC.

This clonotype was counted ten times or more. CDR3 sequence (DNA): TGTGCCAGCAGTTACTCCCGGGGGCAGAAACGTGTAACTGAAGCTTTCTTT. Translating it yields CASSYSRGQKRVTEAFF. The rearrangement uses TRBV6-5 and TRBJ1-1; possible D gene TRBD1, 6 bases. Trimming cost V 0 bases and J 5 bases, with 19 bases left between them. Germline assignment: CDR1 MNHEY and CDR2 SVGAGI. The CDR3 contains 17 residues.

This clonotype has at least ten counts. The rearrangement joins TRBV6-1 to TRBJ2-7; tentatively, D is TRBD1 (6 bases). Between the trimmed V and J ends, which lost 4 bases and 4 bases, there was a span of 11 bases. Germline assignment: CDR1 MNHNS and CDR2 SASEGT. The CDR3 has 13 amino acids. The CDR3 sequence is CASSGDRKYEQYF. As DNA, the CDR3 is TGTGCCAGCAGTGGAGACAGGAAGTACGAGCAGTACTTC.

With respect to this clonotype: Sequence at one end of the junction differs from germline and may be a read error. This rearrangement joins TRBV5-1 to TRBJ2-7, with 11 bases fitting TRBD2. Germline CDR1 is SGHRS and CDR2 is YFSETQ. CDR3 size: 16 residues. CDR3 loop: CASSPGLAAGHYDQYF. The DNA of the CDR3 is TGCGCCAGCAGCCCGGGACTAGCGGCGGGACACTACGATCAGTACTTC.

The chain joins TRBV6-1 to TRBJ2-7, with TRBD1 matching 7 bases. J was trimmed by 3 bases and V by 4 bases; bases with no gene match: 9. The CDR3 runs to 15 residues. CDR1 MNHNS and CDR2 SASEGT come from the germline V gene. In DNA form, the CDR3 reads TGTGCCAGCAGTGGGAGAGGGGGCGAAATCTACGAGCAGTACTTC. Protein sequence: CASSGRGGEIYEQYF.

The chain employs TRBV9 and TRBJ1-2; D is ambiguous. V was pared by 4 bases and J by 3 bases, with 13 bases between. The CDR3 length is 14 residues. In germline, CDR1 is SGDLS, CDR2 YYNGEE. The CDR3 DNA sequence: TGTGCCAGCAGCCTGGGGTGGGGAGACTATGGCTACACCTTC. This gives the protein CASSLGWGDYGYTF.

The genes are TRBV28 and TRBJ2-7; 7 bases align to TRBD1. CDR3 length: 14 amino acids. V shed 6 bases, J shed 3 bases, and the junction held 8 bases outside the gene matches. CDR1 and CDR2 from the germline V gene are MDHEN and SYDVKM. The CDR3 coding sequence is TGTGCCAGCAGACCGGGACAGAGCGTCTACGAGCAGTACTTC. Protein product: CASRPGQSVYEQYF.

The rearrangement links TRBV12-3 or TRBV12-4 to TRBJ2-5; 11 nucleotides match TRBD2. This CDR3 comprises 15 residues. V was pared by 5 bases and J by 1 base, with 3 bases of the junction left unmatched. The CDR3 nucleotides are TGTGCCAGCAGTCGACTAGCGGGGACCCAAGAGACCCAGTACTTC. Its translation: CASSRLAGTQETQYF.

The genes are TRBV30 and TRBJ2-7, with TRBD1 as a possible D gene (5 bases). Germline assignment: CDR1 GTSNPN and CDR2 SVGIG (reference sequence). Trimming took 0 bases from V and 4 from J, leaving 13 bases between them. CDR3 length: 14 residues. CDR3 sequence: CAWSVGQGYYEQYF. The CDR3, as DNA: TGTGCCTGGAGTGTAGGGCAGGGATATTACGAGCAGTACTTC.

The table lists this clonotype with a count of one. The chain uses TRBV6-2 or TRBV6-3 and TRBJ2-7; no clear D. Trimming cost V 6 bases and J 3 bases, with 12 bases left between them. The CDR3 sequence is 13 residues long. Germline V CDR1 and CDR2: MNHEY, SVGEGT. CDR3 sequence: CASRSPAGYEQYF. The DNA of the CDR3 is TGTGCCAGCAGGAGCCCGGCAGGCTACGAGCAGTACTTC.

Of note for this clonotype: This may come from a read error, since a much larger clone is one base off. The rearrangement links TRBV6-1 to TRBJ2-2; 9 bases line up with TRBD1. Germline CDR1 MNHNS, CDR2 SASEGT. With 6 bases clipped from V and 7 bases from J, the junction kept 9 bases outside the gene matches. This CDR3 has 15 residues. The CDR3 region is CASRHRGRPIGELFF. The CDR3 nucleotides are TGTGCCAGCAGACACAGGGGGCGTCCCATCGGGGAGCTGTTTTTT.

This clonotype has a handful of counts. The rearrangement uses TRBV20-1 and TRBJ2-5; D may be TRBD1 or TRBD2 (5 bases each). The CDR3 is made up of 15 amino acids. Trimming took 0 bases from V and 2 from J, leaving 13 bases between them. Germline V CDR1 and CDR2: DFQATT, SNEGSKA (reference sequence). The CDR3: CSARDLEGKQETQYF. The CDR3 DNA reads TGCAGTGCTAGAGATCTCGAGGGGAAGCAAGAGACCCAGTACTTC.

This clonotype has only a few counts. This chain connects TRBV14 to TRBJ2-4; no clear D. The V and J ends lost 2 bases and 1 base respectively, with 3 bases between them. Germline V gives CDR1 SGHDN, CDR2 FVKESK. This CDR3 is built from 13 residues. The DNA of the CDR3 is TGTGCCAGCAGCCAATCGGCCAAAAACATTCAGTACTTC. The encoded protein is CASSQSAKNIQYF.